The clone carrying this T cell receptor (beta chain) has a single count. This sample is drawn from a study of blood T cell repertoires in COVID-19. For the study at large: Samples taken during acute and convalescent COVID-19 were collected in the United States, Italy and Spain. T cells, B-cell-depleted T cells, or PBMCs provided the cDNA or gDNA that served as material.

Original analysis: Reference gene primers were amplified, and this amplification served to estimate nucleated cell counts. Sequenced by immunoSEQ multiplex PCR; TCRdb stores in-frame clones only, minus some. Clone size and V and J calls were adopted from that table, with D and trimming inferred from the DNA. The table shows under 150,000 clones, with roughly 85% occurring only once. V dropped 0 bases and J dropped 2 bases, with 9 bases sitting between them. CDR3 length: 15 residues. Germline lookup yields CDR1 SGHAT and CDR2 FQNNGV. This rearrangement joins TRBV11-2 to TRBJ2-3; D perhaps matches TRBD2 (6 bases). The TCR comes from a human donor in a cohort sampled during active COVID-19. Material: peripheral blood. CDR3 amino acids: CASSLDGGTTDTQYF. In DNA form, the CDR3 reads TGTGCCAGCAGCTTAGATGGGGGGACCACAGATACGCAGTATTTT.